Listed here are 30 T cell receptor beta chains from one sample, sequenced in a study of blood T cell repertoires in COVID-19. The table came from immunoSEQ multiplex PCR; TCRdb's copy has only in-frame clones and leaves some out. This sample has 110,000 or so clones, with over 80% found just once. The sequenced sample was peripheral blood. Receptors originate from a woman aged 45-65 years with acute or convalescent COVID-19.

The sample holds one count of this clone. The rearrangement links TRBV7-2 to TRBJ1-1; D uncertain. This CDR3 has 14 amino acids. Between the trimmed V and J ends, which lost 4 bases and 4 bases, there was a span of 13 bases. In germline, CDR1 is SGHTA, CDR2 FQGNSA. This CDR3 reads CASSSAGEGTEAFF. The DNA for the CDR3 is TGTGCCAGCAGCTCCGCGGGTGAAGGCACTGAAGCTTTCTTT.

V and J are TRBV4-3 and TRBJ2-1; 8 positions match TRBD2. This CDR3 is built from 16 residues. Germline V lookup: CDR1 LGHNA, CDR2 YSLEER. The J segment lost 8 bases and the V segment lost 0 bases, leaving 9 bases of the junction unmatched. In DNA form, the CDR3 reads TGCGCCAGCAGCCAAGATGGTACGGGAGGGATTGATGAGCAGTTCTTC. Translating gives CASSQDGTGGIDEQFF.

This chain uses TRBV7-9 with TRBJ1-1; no clear D gene. The CDR3 contains 14 residues. Trimming removed 0 bases at V and 4 bases at J, with 9 bases between. Germline CDR1 SEHNR, CDR2 FQNEAQ (reference sequence). The CDR3 sequence: CASSLAHGFTEAFF. The CDR3 region has the DNA TGTGCCAGCAGCTTAGCTCACGGTTTCACTGAAGCTTTCTTT.

This chain joins TRBV30 and TRBJ1-1, with TRBD1 matching 8 bases. V lost 1 base, J lost 4 bases, and 8 bases stayed unmatched. The CDR3 covers 15 residues. Germline CDR1 reads GTSNPN; CDR2 reads SVGIG (reference sequence). The CDR3 coding sequence is TGTGCCTGGAGTGACCTCGACAGGGGAGGCACTGAAGCTTTCTTT. Translating it yields CAWSDLDRGGTEAFF.

V and J are TRBV2 and TRBJ2-1, with D unclear. Germline V gene lookup returns CDR1 SNHLY and CDR2 FYNNEI. This CDR3 contains 11 residues. The V and J ends lost 7 bases and 5 bases respectively, with 6 bases between them. The CDR3 reads CASTLNNEQFF. The CDR3 region has the DNA TGTGCCAGCACACTAAACAATGAGCAGTTCTTC.

Here the CDR3 DNA reads TGTGCCAGCAGGCTGACCGGGCCCAGGGACACCGGGGAGCTGTTTTTT. This translates into CASRLTGPRDTGELFF. V is TRBV3-1 (or the pseudogene TRBV3-2) and J is TRBJ2-2; a possible D gene is TRBD1 (5 bases). Trimming cost V 6 bases and J 3 bases, with 17 bases left between them. Germline CDR1 LGHDT, CDR2 YNNKEL (reference sequence). CDR3 length: 16 residues.

The rearrangement uses TRBV28 and TRBJ1-3, with 7 nucleotides matching TRBD1. Looked up from germline, CDR1 is MDHEN and CDR2 is SYDVKM. This CDR3 has 19 residues. The ends lost 6 bases at V and 0 bases at J; junction bases unmatched: 17. CDR3 amino acids: CASRGTAHPYSISGNTIYF. The CDR3 DNA follows: TGTGCCAGCAGGGGGACAGCTCACCCGTATAGTATCTCTGGAAACACCATATATTTT.

The V call is TRBV10-3, the J call TRBJ1-1; TRBD1 matches 8 bases. This CDR3 spans 12 amino acids. CDR1 is ENHRY, CDR2 SYGVKD, per germline. V gave up 4 bases and J gave up 8 bases; unmatched junction bases: 3. Here the CDR3 reads CAISGTGTEAFF. CDR3 DNA sequence: TGTGCCATCAGTGGGACAGGGACGGAAGCTTTCTTT.

The rearrangement links TRBV10-2 to TRBJ2-3; D ambiguous. Germline loops: CDR1 WSHSY, CDR2 SAAADI. The CDR3 is 14 residues long. V lost 7 bases to trimming and J lost 0 bases, with 11 bases between them. In nucleotides, the CDR3 is TGCGCCAGCAAAAGAGAGTTAAGCACAGATACGCAGTATTTT. Amino acid sequence: CASKRELSTDTQYF.

In its sample, this clone was seen once. The chain is built from TRBV4-2 and TRBJ1-4, with a tentative D call TRBD1 (5 bases). Germline V lookup: CDR1 LGHNA, CDR2 YNFKEQ. The CDR3 length is 15 residues. The ends were cut back, 3 bases at V and 10 bases at J, with 18 bases in the middle. The CDR3 DNA follows: TGTGCCAGCAGCCAGAAGACAGACCCTTCGGGAAAACTGTTTTTT. Translation gives CASSQKTDPSGKLFF.

The genes are TRBV23-1 and TRBJ1-5; maybe TRBD1 (5 bases). TRBV23-1 is filed as an ORF, its function uncertain. The CDR3 has 14 residues. Trimming removed 2 bases from V and 6 bases from J, with 11 bases in between. CDR3 residues: CASSQSRTPQPQHF. The CDR3 coding sequence is TGCGCCAGCAGTCAAAGCCGGACACCTCAGCCCCAGCATTTT.

The chain is built from TRBV7-2 and TRBJ2-7; 9 bases are shared with TRBD2. This CDR3 spans 14 amino acids. J gave up 4 bases and V 1 base, and 2 bases lay outside the gene matches. Germline CDR1 reads SGHTA; CDR2 reads FQGNSA. The CDR3 DNA sequence: TGTGCCAGCAGCTTAGAACTAGCGGGTTACGAGCAGTACTTC. Protein: CASSLELAGYEQYF.

This sequence joins TRBV12-3 or TRBV12-4 and TRBJ1-5, with no clear D. The CDR3 contains 13 residues. V was trimmed by 3 bases and J by 5 bases, leaving 8 bases between them. CDR3: CASSFGEDQPQHF. In DNA, the CDR3 is TGTGCCAGCAGTTTCGGGGAGGATCAGCCCCAGCATTTT.

CDR3 in DNA: TGTGCCAGCAGCTCACAGGGGAACTATGGCTACACCTTC. Protein sequence: CASSSQGNYGYTF. This chain links TRBV7-9 with TRBJ1-2, with 7 bases matching TRBD1. Trimming took 4 bases from V and 2 from J; bases not matched to a gene: 1. The CDR3 is made up of 13 amino acids. The germline CDR1 and CDR2 sequences are SEHNR and FQNEAQ (reference sequence).

This chain uses TRBV5-5 with TRBJ2-7, with 7 bases that match TRBD1. CDR3 length: 15 residues. Trimming removed 4 bases from V and 2 bases from J; junction bases left unmatched: 9. CDR1 SGHKS and CDR2 YYEKEE come from the germline V gene (reference sequence). The CDR3 DNA sequence: TGTGCCAGCAGCCCAACCGACAGGGCCCCCTACGAGCAGTACTTC. Translating gives CASSPTDRAPYEQYF.

The chain joins TRBV29-1 to TRBJ2-2, with D uncertain. This CDR3 contains 14 residues. Looked up from germline, CDR1 is SQVTM and CDR2 is ANQGSEA. V lost 3 bases to trimming and J lost 5 bases, with 13 bases between them. CDR3 sequence (DNA): TGCAGCGTTGAGTACGAGTACGGTACCGGGGAGCTGTTTTTT. Its translation: CSVEYEYGTGELFF.

The chain has TRBV7-9 and TRBJ1-2, with D perhaps matching TRBD1 (5 bases). Germline V CDR1 and CDR2: SEHNR, FQNEAQ (reference sequence). The CDR3 is 14 residues long. Deletions cut 1 base from V and 5 bases from J, with 11 bases between. The CDR3 bases are TGTGCCAGCAGCTTAGTAGAGACAGAGTATGGCTACACCTTC. It encodes CASSLVETEYGYTF.

This chain connects TRBV3-1 (or the pseudogene TRBV3-2) to TRBJ1-1, with D uncertain. This CDR3 region has 14 residues. CDR1 and CDR2 (germline): LGHDT, YNNKEL (reference sequence). The ends were cut back, 5 bases at V and 7 bases at J, with 17 bases in the middle. CDR3 amino acids: CASSITSNAFEAFF. The CDR3 DNA sequence: TGTGCCAGCAGCATAACGTCTAACGCATTTGAAGCTTTCTTT.

Only one count was recorded for this clone. DNA for the CDR3: TGTGCCACCAGTGATGCCGGGGGGAATCAGCCCCAGCATTTT. Amino acid sequence: CATSDAGGNQPQHF. The gene calls are TRBV24-1 and TRBJ1-5; D might be TRBD1 (5 bases). V lost 3 bases and J lost 4, with 9 bases in between. Germline CDR1 KGHDR, CDR2 SFDVKD. This CDR3 spans 14 amino acids.

In this sample, this clone turned up once. The CDR3 sequence: CASRLAPHFSGELFF. The CDR3 coding sequence is TGTGCCAGCCGACTAGCTCCCCATTTCTCCGGGGAGCTGTTTTTT. This chain links TRBV11-1 with TRBJ2-2; 7 nucleotides line up with TRBD2. The CDR3 loop spans 15 amino acids. V trimming: 8 bases; J trimming: 6 bases; junction bases outside the gene matches: 12. Germline V lookup: CDR1 SGHAT, CDR2 FQDESV (reference sequence). Together with reference TRBV11-1 and TRBJ2-2, the CDR3 gives the full variable domain: EAEVAQSPRYKITEKSQAVAFWCDPISGHATLYWYRQILGQGPELLVQFQDESVVDDSQLPKDRFSAERLKGVDSTLKIQPAELGDSAMYLCASRLAPHFSGELFFGEGSRLTVL.

The CDR3 spells CASSNQAVQQFF. The CDR3 DNA reads as TGTGCCAGCAGTAATCAAGCGGTCCAGCAGTTCTTC. J is TRBJ2-1 and V is TRBV6-2 or TRBV6-3; a weak D match, TRBD2 (5 bases). V lost 5 bases and J 11 bases, leaving 13 bases between the germline ends. Germline lookup yields CDR1 MNHEY and CDR2 SVGEGT. The CDR3 is 12 amino acids.

J is TRBJ1-3 and V is TRBV4-2; 8 bases are shared with TRBD1. With V trimmed by 5 bases and J by 2 bases, 11 bases remained unmatched. Germline-derived CDR1 and CDR2 are LGHNA and YNFKEQ. The CDR3 contains 17 residues. The CDR3 nucleotides are TGTGCCAGCAGCAAAAAAGGGGGACAGGCGACTGGAAACACCATATATTTT. Translated: CASSKKGGQATGNTIYF.

The count of this clone is one. The V and J genes are TRBV20-1 and TRBJ1-1; D is perhaps TRBD1 (6 bases). V was pared by 3 bases and J by 3 bases, with 20 bases between. CDR1 is DFQATT and CDR2 is SNEGSKA in the germline V gene (reference sequence). This CDR3 has 16 amino acids. The CDR3 loop reads CSASPFGTKGDTEAFF. The CDR3 DNA reads as TGCAGTGCTAGTCCGTTCGGGACAAAGGGCGACACTGAAGCTTTCTTT.

The gene calls are TRBV19 and TRBJ1-2; TRBD1 agrees at 7 bases. J was trimmed by 0 bases and V by 3 bases; bases with no gene match: 1. The CDR3 runs to 14 residues. Germline V CDR1 and CDR2: LNHDA, SQIVND (reference sequence). The CDR3 coding sequence is TGTGCCAGTAGTATCCAGGGGGCTAACTATGGCTACACCTTC. It translates to CASSIQGANYGYTF.

The chain carries TRBV7-2 and TRBJ2-5, with D possibly TRBD2 on 5 matching bases. Germline V gene lookup returns CDR1 SGHTA and CDR2 FQGNSA. This CDR3 is 13 amino acids long. Trimming took 3 bases from V and 5 from J, leaving 10 bases between them. The CDR3 is CASSFRGGETQYF. Written as DNA, the CDR3 is TGTGCCAGCAGCTTCCGGGGTGGTGAGACCCAGTACTTC.

The chain recombines TRBV2 with TRBJ1-2; a possible D gene is TRBD1 (6 bases). Germline CDR1 and CDR2: SNHLY and FYNNEI. There are 14 residues in the CDR3. The V end lost 4 bases, the J end lost 8 bases, and 17 bases lay between the germline ends. The DNA of the CDR3 is TGTGCCAGCAGTGGACAGGCCTCCCTGGGGGGCTACACCTTC. Residues: CASSGQASLGGYTF.

The chain links TRBV11-2 to TRBJ1-1; D possibly corresponds to TRBD1 (5 bases). CDR1 and CDR2 (germline): SGHAT, FQNNGV. V was pared by 0 bases and J by 5 bases, with 22 bases between. This CDR3 contains 18 residues. The CDR3 is CASSLEVWTPNDGTEAFF. Written as DNA, the CDR3 is TGTGCCAGCAGCTTAGAGGTTTGGACACCGAACGATGGGACTGAAGCTTTCTTT. Combining the CDR3 with reference TRBV11-2 and TRBJ1-1 gives the whole variable domain EAGVAQSPRYKIIEKRQSVAFWCNPISGHATLYWYQQILGQGPKLLIQFQNNGVVDDSQLPKDRFSAERLKGVDSTLKIQPAKLEDSAVYLCASSLEVWTPNDGTEAFFGQGTRLTVV.

The rearrangement uses TRBV19 and TRBJ1-6; 8 bases are a match to TRBD1. This CDR3 is 14 amino acids long. V shed 3 bases, J shed 10 bases, and the junction held 5 bases outside the gene matches. Germline values: CDR1 LNHDA, CDR2 SQIVND (reference sequence). The CDR3 is CASSMGTGTSPLHF. CDR3 DNA: TGTGCCAGTAGTATGGGGACAGGCACCTCACCCCTCCACTTT.

This clone came up a few times. The CDR3: CASSGQTNTEAFF. The CDR3 DNA follows: TGCGCCAGCAGTGGCCAGACAAACACTGAAGCTTTCTTT. The chain is built from TRBV10-2 and TRBJ1-1; D remains ambiguous. V was shortened by 4 bases and J by 2 bases, with 8 bases between the two germline ends. This CDR3 spans 13 amino acids. Germline V CDR1 and CDR2: WSHSY, SAAADI.

The CDR3 sequence: CASSEAFVGQQYF. In DNA, the CDR3 is TGTGCCAGCAGTGAAGCGTTTGTGGGGCAGCAGTACTTC. The chain carries TRBV6-1 and TRBJ2-7; tentatively, D is TRBD1 (5 bases). The germline V gene encodes CDR1 MNHNS and CDR2 SASEGT. Trimming shortened V by 0 bases and J by 8 bases, and 11 bases separated the two germline ends. The CDR3 totals 13 residues.